The rows below give T cell receptor beta chains drawn from one sample of a study of blood T cell repertoires in COVID-19. Clones were read by immunoSEQ multiplex PCR, and TCRdb kept only the in-frame ones, dropping some. Here the sample spans about 160,000 clones, under 90% being singletons. The specimen was PBMCs or T cells enriched from blood (not recorded which). The receptors shown here come from a woman aged 60 to 75 who had recovered from COVID-19. Each CDR3 is given with its conserved first and last residue. D genes are given only for firm matches. Rows give clone size only sometimes, using once, few, many, or a class for an expanded clone.

v_gene: TRBV12-2; j_gene: TRBJ1-5; abundance: NA; d_gene: NA; CDR3nt: TGTGCAAGTCGGAAAGACAGGGACGATCAGCCCCAGCATTTT; CDR3aa: CASRKDRDDQPQHF
v_gene: TRBV5-4; j_gene: TRBJ1-2; abundance: NA; d_gene: NA; CDR3nt: TGTGCCAGCAGCTTCGAATCAGGGCCGCGTTTTGATGGCTACACCTTC; CDR3aa: CASSFESGPRFDGYTF
v_gene: TRBV15; j_gene: TRBJ2-7; abundance: NA; d_gene: TRBD1; CDR3nt: TGTGCCACCAGCAGTGGACAGGGGCGCGAGCAGTACTTC; CDR3aa: CATSSGQGREQYF
v_gene: TRBV12-3/TRBV12-4; j_gene: TRBJ1-5; abundance: NA; d_gene: NA; CDR3nt: TGTGCCAGCAGGGGGCAGGGGCATCAGCCCCAGCATTTT; CDR3aa: CASRGQGHQPQHF
v_gene: TRBV11-2; j_gene: TRBJ2-7; abundance: few; d_gene: TRBD1; CDR3nt: TGTGCCAGCAGCGACAGGGAAGGTCGCGAGCAGTACTTC; CDR3aa: CASSDREGREQYF
v_gene: TRBV28; j_gene: TRBJ2-7; abundance: NA; d_gene: TRBD1; CDR3nt: TGTGCCAGCTCAGACGAGACAGGGGGCTCGTACGAGCAGTACTTC; CDR3aa: CASSDETGGSYEQYF
v_gene: TRBV11-2; j_gene: TRBJ2-1; abundance: NA; d_gene: TRBD2; CDR3nt: TGTGCCAGCAGCTTAGTGTTCGGGGGGGAACACAATGAGCAGTTCTTC; CDR3aa: CASSLVFGGEHNEQFF
v_gene: TRBV5-1; j_gene: TRBJ2-5; abundance: once; d_gene: NA; CDR3nt: TGCGCCAGCAGCTTAGACAGGCCCCCATCAACCCAGTACTTC; CDR3aa: CASSLDRPPSTQYF
v_gene: TRBV12-5; j_gene: TRBJ2-3; abundance: once; d_gene: NA; CDR3nt: TGTGCTAGTGGGCGGGGCACAGATACGCAGTATTTT; CDR3aa: CASGRGTDTQYF
v_gene: TRBV3-1/TRBV3-2; j_gene: TRBJ2-7; abundance: NA; d_gene: NA; CDR3nt: TGTGCCAGCAGTGCGGCAGAGGGGGTGAGCCACGAGCAGTACTTC; CDR3aa: CASSAAEGVSHEQYF
v_gene: TRBV7-3; j_gene: TRBJ2-5; abundance: NA; d_gene: NA; CDR3nt: TGTGCCAGCAGCTTAAGGGTCGGGGGGCGAGAGACCCAGTACTTC; CDR3aa: CASSLRVGGRETQYF
v_gene: TRBV13; j_gene: TRBJ1-2; abundance: NA; d_gene: TRBD1; CDR3nt: TGTGCCAGCAGCTTCTTTCACAGGGGGCGAAATCTCCCCAACTATGGCTACACCTTC; CDR3aa: CASSFFHRGRNLPNYGYTF
v_gene: TRBV29-1; j_gene: TRBJ1-1; abundance: NA; d_gene: TRBD1; CDR3nt: TGCAGCGTTGATCCGGACAGGGGGCGGACTGAAGCTTTCTTT; CDR3aa: CSVDPDRGRTEAFF
v_gene: TRBV5-4; j_gene: TRBJ2-6; abundance: NA; d_gene: NA; CDR3nt: TGTGCCAGCCTGTACTACTCTGGGGCCAACGTCCTGACTTTC; CDR3aa: CASLYYSGANVLTF
v_gene: TRBV6-5; j_gene: TRBJ1-4; abundance: NA; d_gene: NA; CDR3nt: TGTGCCAGCAGCCATCTATCTGAAAAACTGTTTTTT; CDR3aa: CASSHLSEKLFF
v_gene: TRBV11-2; j_gene: TRBJ2-7; abundance: NA; d_gene: NA; CDR3nt: TGTGCCAGCAGCTTCAGGACAGAAAATACCTACGAGCAGTACTTC; CDR3aa: CASSFRTENTYEQYF
v_gene: TRBV30; j_gene: TRBJ2-1; abundance: many; d_gene: TRBD1; CDR3nt: TGTGCCTGGAGTGCAGGGACAGGGCGGAATGAGCAGTTCTTC; CDR3aa: CAWSAGTGRNEQFF
v_gene: TRBV2; j_gene: TRBJ2-6; abundance: NA; d_gene: TRBD1; CDR3nt: TGTGCCAGCAACGAGGACAGGGTGCCAGGGGCCAACGTCCTGACTTTC; CDR3aa: CASNEDRVPGANVLTF
v_gene: TRBV19; j_gene: TRBJ2-7; abundance: once; d_gene: NA; CDR3nt: TGTGCCAGTAGTATGGGGCCAGGGTCGCGTCGCGAGCAGTACTTC; CDR3aa: CASSMGPGSRREQYF
v_gene: TRBV9; j_gene: TRBJ1-6; abundance: NA; d_gene: NA; CDR3nt: TGTGCCAGCAGCGTAAGGATGAGCCTAGAGAATTCACCCCTCCACTTT; CDR3aa: CASSVRMSLENSPLHF
v_gene: TRBV18; j_gene: TRBJ2-5; abundance: NA; d_gene: NA; CDR3nt: TGTGCCAGCTCACCAGTATACCAAGAGACCCAGTACTTC; CDR3aa: CASSPVYQETQYF
v_gene: TRBV5-1; j_gene: TRBJ1-4; abundance: NA; d_gene: NA; CDR3nt: TGCGCCAGCAGCCCGACAGAGCCTAATGAAAAACTGTTTTTT; CDR3aa: CASSPTEPNEKLFF
v_gene: TRBV5-5; j_gene: TRBJ2-1; abundance: NA; d_gene: TRBD1; CDR3nt: TGTGCCAGCAGCTACGGGACAGGGGTCTCCTACAATGAGCAGTTCTTC; CDR3aa: CASSYGTGVSYNEQFF
v_gene: TRBV21-1; j_gene: TRBJ1-5; abundance: once; d_gene: NA; CDR3nt: TGTGCCAGCAGCCCGACTCTTCAGCAGCCCCAGCATTTT; CDR3aa: CASSPTLQQPQHF
v_gene: TRBV7-2; j_gene: TRBJ2-1; abundance: NA; d_gene: NA; CDR3nt: TGTGCCAGCAGCCCCCCTCCAGTCTACAATGAGCAGTTCTTC; CDR3aa: CASSPPPVYNEQFF
v_gene: TRBV19; j_gene: TRBJ2-1; abundance: NA; d_gene: TRBD2; CDR3nt: TGTGCCAGTAGTACCCCTAGCGGCCCCTACAATGAGCAGTTCTTC; CDR3aa: CASSTPSGPYNEQFF
v_gene: TRBV12-3/TRBV12-4; j_gene: TRBJ1-2; abundance: NA; d_gene: NA; CDR3nt: TGTGCCAGCAGCAGGAATACGTGGGGCTACACCTTC; CDR3aa: CASSRNTWGYTF
v_gene: TRBV25-1; j_gene: TRBJ1-2; abundance: NA; d_gene: NA; CDR3nt: TGTGCCAGCAGTGAACGGGGGGATAACTATGGCTACACCTTC; CDR3aa: CASSERGDNYGYTF
v_gene: TRBV12-3/TRBV12-4; j_gene: TRBJ2-1; abundance: NA; d_gene: NA; CDR3nt: TGTGCCAGCAGTTTAACGACTCCCTCTCAGTTCTTC; CDR3aa: CASSLTTPSQFF
v_gene: TRBV5-1; j_gene: TRBJ1-1; abundance: NA; d_gene: NA; CDR3nt: TGCGCCAGCAGCTTTTCAGTGAACACTGAAGCTTTCTTT; CDR3aa: CASSFSVNTEAFF
v_gene: TRBV10-3; j_gene: TRBJ1-1; abundance: NA; d_gene: NA; CDR3nt: TGTGCCATCAGCCAGATGAACACTGAAGCTTTCTTT; CDR3aa: CAISQMNTEAFF
v_gene: TRBV5-4; j_gene: TRBJ2-7; abundance: once; d_gene: NA; CDR3nt: TGTGCCAGCAGCTTGGCGGGGGTAGAGTACGAGCAGTACTTC; CDR3aa: CASSLAGVEYEQYF
v_gene: TRBV19; j_gene: TRBJ1-5; abundance: NA; d_gene: NA; CDR3nt: TGTGCCAGTAGTATCCGGGTTGTGGGCAATCAGCCCCAGCATTTT; CDR3aa: CASSIRVVGNQPQHF
v_gene: TRBV11-2; j_gene: TRBJ2-7; abundance: few; d_gene: NA; CDR3nt: TGTGCCAGCAGCTATGGGCCCGCCTACGAGCAGTACTTC; CDR3aa: CASSYGPAYEQYF
v_gene: TRBV2; j_gene: TRBJ1-2; abundance: NA; d_gene: TRBD1; CDR3nt: TGTGCCAGCGGAGGAACATGGACAGGGGTTCCTGGCTACACCTTC; CDR3aa: CASGGTWTGVPGYTF
v_gene: TRBV9; j_gene: TRBJ1-1; abundance: NA; d_gene: NA; CDR3nt: TGTGCCAGCAGCGGACCTTCACGCGGCTTCCCTGAAGCTTTCTTT; CDR3aa: CASSGPSRGFPEAFF
v_gene: TRBV19; j_gene: TRBJ1-2; abundance: NA; d_gene: NA; CDR3nt: TGTGCCAGTAGTAGGGAGGCAACCAACTATGGCTACACCTTC; CDR3aa: CASSREATNYGYTF
v_gene: TRBV2; j_gene: TRBJ1-4; abundance: NA; d_gene: NA; CDR3nt: TGTGCCAGCAGTCGGGGAACTAATGAAAAACTGTTTTTT; CDR3aa: CASSRGTNEKLFF
v_gene: TRBV3-1/TRBV3-2; j_gene: TRBJ2-3; abundance: once; d_gene: NA; CDR3nt: TGTGCCAGCAGGGGTCGGGGGGCCACAGATACGCAGTATTTT; CDR3aa: CASRGRGATDTQYF
v_gene: TRBV28; j_gene: TRBJ2-7; abundance: NA; d_gene: TRBD1; CDR3nt: TGTGCCAGCAGTTTAGCTGGGACAGTGTCCTACGAGCAGTACTTC; CDR3aa: CASSLAGTVSYEQYF
v_gene: TRBV11-2; j_gene: TRBJ2-1; abundance: once; d_gene: TRBD2; CDR3nt: TGTGCCAGCAGCCGTACTAGCGGGGATTACAATGAGCAGTTCTTC; CDR3aa: CASSRTSGDYNEQFF
v_gene: TRBV10-2; j_gene: TRBJ2-4; abundance: once; d_gene: TRBD1; CDR3nt: TGCGCCACTTACGACCCCGGGACAGGGGAAAACATTCAGTACTTC; CDR3aa: CATYDPGTGENIQYF
v_gene: TRBV7-3; j_gene: TRBJ1-6; abundance: NA; d_gene: TRBD1; CDR3nt: TGTGCCAGCAGCGCATCAGGGGGAAATTCACCCCTCCACTTT; CDR3aa: CASSASGGNSPLHF
v_gene: TRBV11-2; j_gene: TRBJ2-1; abundance: NA; d_gene: TRBD2; CDR3nt: TGTGCCAGCAGCTTAGGCGGTAGCGGGGGGGCTCCCTCCTACAATGAGCAGTTCTTC; CDR3aa: CASSLGGSGGAPSYNEQFF
v_gene: TRBV30; j_gene: TRBJ1-1; abundance: once; d_gene: TRBD1; CDR3nt: TGTGCCTGGAGGCTCGGGACAGGGGATGAAGCTTTCTTT; CDR3aa: CAWRLGTGDEAFF
v_gene: TRBV4-1; j_gene: TRBJ2-3; abundance: NA; d_gene: NA; CDR3nt: TGCGCCAGCAGCCAAGAATCTGGCTCGTCGCAGTATTTT; CDR3aa: CASSQESGSSQYF
v_gene: TRBV6-4; j_gene: TRBJ2-1; abundance: few; d_gene: TRBD2; CDR3nt: TGTGCCAGCAGTGAAGAGACTAGCGGGGGTAATGAGCAGTTCTTC; CDR3aa: CASSEETSGGNEQFF
v_gene: TRBV5-8; j_gene: TRBJ1-3; abundance: NA; d_gene: NA; CDR3nt: TGTGCCAGCAGCTTCCAGGGATACTCTTCAGGAAACACCATATATTTT; CDR3aa: CASSFQGYSSGNTIYF